Listed below are T cell receptor beta chains from one sample, sequenced in a study of spatial heterogeneity in lung cancer. MiXCR was run by TCRdb on the 5' RACE reads, yielding one entry per CDR3 protein. The table lists some 37,000 distinct CDR3 sequences, 5.2% of them singletons. The specimen comprised PBMCs, sampled at surgery. These receptors were collected from a female donor with early-stage non-small cell lung cancer. The CDR3 runs from the conserved cysteine through the conserved F or W. Fields, in order: V gene, CDR3 protein.

>TRBV20-1
CSPQDTLGIDEQFF
>TRBV24-1
CATSGGASNEQFF
>TRBV6-2/TRBV6-3
CASSPTAGAGTGELFF
>TRBV30
CAWNPGQGSSYNSPLHF
>TRBV2
CASSDGPISGQFF
>TRBV5-1
CASSLGSGGYEQYF
>TRBV20-1
CSASDQQGFSTDTQYF
>TRBV6-2/TRBV6-3
CASSSTLAGGLDEQFF
>TRBV11-3
CASSLDPPGGLKNIQYF
>TRBV5-4
CASSSGEGAGPGANVLTF
>TRBV5-6
CASSSLFRGRPQYF
>TRBV24-1
CATSGSGGANGGTMNTEAFF
>TRBV18
CASSPGPRYGYTF
>TRBV20-1
CSARADQETQYF
>TRBV9
CASSVGGGANTIYF